This paragraph covers one TCR beta chain sequence. The antigen is not known. Some clones are missing from TCRdb's copy, which holds only in-frame ones; the method was immunoSEQ multiplex PCR. The sample has some 38,000 clones; 70% to 80% are singletons. Viral peptide pool expansion of antigen-specific CD4+ T cells preceded sequencing in the ViraFEST assay. The culture ran for roughly 10 days before CD4+ T cells were isolated. The person had PCR-confirmed SARS-CoV-2 infection between March and December 2020. IL-2 at 10 IU/ml and peptides at about 10 ug/ml were added to cultured PBMC, around 2 million per well. IL-2 medium was substituted for half the medium on days 3 and 7. The data were taken from a study of vaccination effects on CD4 cells after COVID-19. The study, taken as a whole, reports: At late timepoints after vaccination, vaccine- and infection-induced clones shrank markedly. Following vaccination, convalescents' spike-reactive clones were mostly new ones induced by the vaccine.

This receptor was identified in a human donor who had a prior SARS-CoV-2 infection. Here the sequenced sample was CD4+ T cells from PBMCs cultured with HCoV-NL63 spike peptides, taken before COVID-19 vaccination.

CDR3 DNA: TGTGCCAGCAGTACAGGGGTAGAAAACATTCAGTACTTC. Its translation is CASSTGVENIQYF. The V and J genes are TRBV6-6 and TRBJ2-4; TRBD1 matches at 7 bases. Germline V lookup: CDR1 MNHNY, CDR2 SVGAGI (reference sequence). CDR3 length: 13 residues. J lost 5 bases, V lost 5 bases, and 3 bases had no gene match.